Listed below are T cell receptor beta chains from one sample, sequenced in a study of CD8+ T cells in alopecia areata. Assay: immunoSEQ multiplex PCR; the TCRdb copy retains only in-frame clones and omits some. The table has about 180,000 clones, about half seen once. This specimen was CD8+ T cells sorted from blood, taken at week 52, from a patient treated with tofacitinib. Source of these receptors: a human donor with alopecia areata. CDR3s include the opening cysteine and the closing phenylalanine or tryptophan. Each record gives: clone size, J gene, D gene, V gene, CDR3 DNA, CDR3 protein. D genes are given only for firm matches. Part of the rows lack a size; the others show once, few, many or a class for expanded clones.

NA | TRBJ2-3 | NA | TRBV5-1 | TGCGCCAGCGGATGGGGCAGGGGCCCAGATACGCAGTATTTT | CASGWGRGPDTQYF
NA | TRBJ2-3 | TRBD2 | TRBV7-8 | TGTGCCAGCACCTGGGGGGGACCTGGAGATACGCAGTATTTT | CASTWGGPGDTQYF
NA | TRBJ2-7 | TRBD1 | TRBV15 | TGTGCCACCAGCAGAGATCGAGGCAGGGGGCTCAACGAGCAGTACTTC | CATSRDRGRGLNEQYF
few | TRBJ1-4 | TRBD1 | TRBV7-9 | TGTGCCAGCAGCCTAGGACAGGGGGAGAATGAAAAACTGTTTTTT | CASSLGQGENEKLFF
NA | TRBJ1-1 | NA | TRBV4-1 | TGCGCCAGCAGCCAAGATGAGGGGGTGGGTGAAGCTTTCTTT | CASSQDEGVGEAFF
few | TRBJ1-1 | NA | TRBV5-1 | TGCGCCAGCAGCTTGGCTCGAATGGGGATGAACACTGAAGCTTTCTTT | CASSLARMGMNTEAFF
few | TRBJ2-1 | NA | TRBV7-3 | TGTGCCAGCAGCAACTCCCCGACCGGGCCCGGGGGCTACAATGAGCAGTTCTTC | CASSNSPTGPGGYNEQFF
NA | TRBJ2-5 | TRBD1 | TRBV5-1 | TGCGCCAGCAGCTTGGGATACAGGGGGGAGACCCAGTACTTC | CASSLGYRGETQYF
NA | TRBJ2-2 | NA | TRBV6-5 | TGTGCCAGCAGTGACCCCCCGGGGACGCTGTTTTTT | CASSDPPGTLFF
few | TRBJ1-5 | NA | TRBV19 | TGTGCCACCAAAAGGGGGGGCAATCAGCCCCAGCATTTT | CATKRGGNQPQHF
NA | TRBJ2-6 | NA | TRBV5-6 | TGTGCCAGCAGTGGTACGCCTGGGGCCAACGTCCTGACTTTC | CASSGTPGANVLTF
NA | TRBJ2-7 | TRBD1 | TRBV4-3 | TGCGCCAGCAGCCATGGACAGGCCCCTAATAACGAGCAGTACTTC | CASSHGQAPNNEQYF
many | TRBJ1-2 | NA | TRBV11-2 | TGTGCCAGCAGCAAGAATCAAGGTGGCTACACCTTC | CASSKNQGGYTF
NA | TRBJ2-5 | NA | TRBV13 | TGTGCCAGCAGCGGAGATTTCCAAGAGACCCAGTACTTC | CASSGDFQETQYF
few | TRBJ2-7 | NA | TRBV29-1 | TGCAGCGTTACAGGGATTGCCTACGAGCAGTACTTC | CSVTGIAYEQYF
few | TRBJ2-7 | NA | TRBV7-8 | TGTGCCAGCAGCCCCCGGGACGGCGCCTACGAGCAGTACTTC | CASSPRDGAYEQYF
NA | TRBJ2-7 | NA | TRBV10-3 | TGTGCCATCAGCGCTTCGGTGGCATCCTACGAGCAGTACTTC | CAISASVASYEQYF
few | TRBJ2-7 | TRBD1 | TRBV29-1 | TGCAGCGTTCGAAGGGGGCGAAACGAGCAGTACTTC | CSVRRGRNEQYF
NA | TRBJ1-1 | NA | TRBV7-9 | TGTGCCAGCAGCTTGTTCAGTGGTAACACTGAAGCTTTCTTT | CASSLFSGNTEAFF
once | TRBJ1-5 | NA | TRBV6-5 | TGTGCCAGCAGTTACCGGGGGAGCAATCAGCCCCAGCATTTT | CASSYRGSNQPQHF
few | TRBJ1-2 | NA | TRBV30 | TGTGCCTGGCAAGACAGGTTTTTAGCTAACTATGGCTACACCTTC | CAWQDRFLANYGYTF
NA | TRBJ2-7 | TRBD2 | TRBV2 | TGTGCCAGCAGGCTGACTAGCGGTAGCTCCTACGAGCAGTACTTC | CASRLTSGSSYEQYF
few | TRBJ2-3 | NA | TRBV10-3 | TGTGCCATCACCCGGACAGTTGGGACAGATACGCAGTATTTT | CAITRTVGTDTQYF
NA | TRBJ2-1 | NA | TRBV30 | TGTGCCTGGAGTGTATGGCGGGCCAGCTCCTACAATGAGCAGTTCTTC | CAWSVWRASSYNEQFF
NA | TRBJ1-2 | NA | TRBV6-1 | TGTGCCAGCAAGAATCTTATGACATACAACTATGGCTACACCTTC | CASKNLMTYNYGYTF
NA | TRBJ2-1 | NA | TRBV7-8 | TGTGCCAGCAGCCTGAAGCGGCTGGGGAATGAGCAGTTCTTC | CASSLKRLGNEQFF
NA | TRBJ1-1 | NA | TRBV5-1 | TGCGCCAGCAGCTTGACGTCAGGAGCCAACACTGAAGCTTTCTTT | CASSLTSGANTEAFF
NA | TRBJ2-1 | NA | TRBV5-1 | TGCGCCAGCAGCCTGACAGCTAAAGGACCCTACAATGAGCAGTTCTTC | CASSLTAKGPYNEQFF
NA | TRBJ2-1 | NA | TRBV6-5 | TGTGCCAGCCAGGGGGGAGTGTCCTACAATGAGCAGTTCTTC | CASQGGVSYNEQFF
NA | TRBJ2-3 | TRBD2 | TRBV4-1 | TGCGCCAGCAGCCAAGATGGGCGGGGGAACACAGATACGCAGTATTTT | CASSQDGRGNTDTQYF
NA | TRBJ1-4 | NA | TRBV27 | TGTGCCAGCAGTCCCTATTGGCCACATGAAAAACTGTTTTTT | CASSPYWPHEKLFF
NA | TRBJ1-2 | NA | TRBV18 | TGTGCCAGCTCACCACCCGGCGTAGGCAGCGACTATGGCTACACCTTC | CASSPPGVGSDYGYTF
NA | TRBJ2-7 | TRBD1 | TRBV10-3 | TGTGCCATCAGTGAGTCGACAGGGGGGCTTCTCTACGAGCAGTACTTC | CAISESTGGLLYEQYF
NA | TRBJ1-2 | NA | TRBV6-6 | TGTGCCAGCACTCAGGAGAGGATCGGCTACACCTTC | CASTQERIGYTF
few | TRBJ2-1 | TRBD2 | TRBV2 | TGTGCCAGCAGTGGGGCTAGCGGGGGCCAACCGGGGTCCTACAATGAGCAGTTCTTC | CASSGASGGQPGSYNEQFF
few | TRBJ1-3 | NA | TRBV4-3 | TGCGCCAGCAGCCACACCGGGACTGGAAACACCATATATTTT | CASSHTGTGNTIYF
few | TRBJ2-5 | TRBD1 | TRBV6-5 | TGTGCCAGCAGCTCCCCCAGGGACAGAGAAGAGACCCAGTACTTC | CASSSPRDREETQYF
NA | TRBJ2-5 | TRBD2 | TRBV7-2 | TGTGCCAGCAGCCAACCCGGAGGACTAGCGGGGGCAGAGACCCAGTACTTC | CASSQPGGLAGAETQYF
NA | TRBJ2-3 | NA | TRBV6-6 | TGTGCCAGTGAGGGCTCTCGCACAGATACGCAGTATTTT | CASEGSRTDTQYF
NA | TRBJ2-7 | NA | TRBV27 | TGTGCCAGCAGAAAGGACCGGGGGATCCCCTACGAGCAGTACTTC | CASRKDRGIPYEQYF
NA | TRBJ2-7 | NA | TRBV6-5 | TGTGCCAGCAGCCAGGGTCCCTACGAGCAGTACTTC | CASSQGPYEQYF
NA | TRBJ2-7 | NA | TRBV6-5 | TGTGCCAGCAGTTACGGGGCAGGGATTGCCGAGCAGTACTTC | CASSYGAGIAEQYF
NA | TRBJ2-1 | NA | TRBV30 | TGTGCCTGGGAAGGGGGGAATGAGCAGTTCTTC | CAWEGGNEQFF
few | TRBJ2-7 | TRBD1 | TRBV30 | TGTGCCTGGAGTGTGGACAGGGGAAGTTTAGAAGAGCAGTACTTC | CAWSVDRGSLEEQYF
NA | TRBJ2-1 | NA | TRBV7-2 | TGTGCCAGCAGGTTGACGGCCCATGAGCAGTTCTTC | CASRLTAHEQFF